This T cell receptor (beta chain) comes out of a study of yellow fever vaccine responses in identical twins. The length of the CDR3 is 16 residues. The ends lost 11 bases at V and 1 base at J; junction bases unmatched: 11. Germline values: CDR1 SNHLY, CDR2 FYNNEI. MiXCR, run by TCRdb on the RT-PCR reads, gives a single entry per CDR3 protein. The sample includes some 11,000 distinct CDR3 sequences, 65% to 80% of them seen just once. The chain couples TRBV2 to TRBJ2-2; TRBD2 aligns across 9 bases. This sequence originates from a woman between 18 and 29 years old who received the yellow fever vaccine. The starting material was T cells from blood (PBMCs), unsorted or a sorted subset (not recorded which), obtained before or after yellow fever vaccination (not recorded which). The CDR3 here is CASKRGLAKNTGELFF. CDR3 DNA: TGTGCCTCAAAAAGGGGACTAGCAAAGAACACCGGGGAGCTGTTTTTT.